This T cell receptor (beta chain) was retrieved from a study of CD8 T cells in ankylosing spondylitis. A note on this clonotype: Its antigen is as yet unknown.

Overall study results and limits: Earlier authors reported some of these motif variants in reactive arthritis synovial fluid and blood. It was reported that disease-linked clones were significantly enriched in matched ankylosing spondylitis synovial fluid. Peripheral blood held disease-linked clones only at relatively low frequency, and these were CD8+. Among TCR beta sequences, a motif of several highly homologous variants appeared characteristic of ankylosing spondylitis blood.

The germline CDR1 and CDR2 sequences are LGHNA and YSLEER. The CDR3 spans 13 residues. V lost 0 bases and J 5 bases, leaving 7 bases between the germline ends. Using its own MiXCR run on the 5' RACE reads, TCRdb lists one record per CDR3 protein. The sample lists some 800,000 distinct CDR3 sequences, over 9.5% seen once, with about 0.49% in the top ten. The receptor was isolated from a male donor with ankylosing spondylitis. The rearrangement joins TRBV4-3 to TRBJ2-5, with no clear D. The sequenced material came from blood, either unsorted or a sorted T cell fraction (not recorded which). The CDR3 sequence is CASSQDNGETQYF. The DNA of the CDR3 is TGCGCCAGCAGCCAAGACAACGGGGAGACCCAGTACTTC.